Listed here are 20 T cell receptor beta chains from one sample, sequenced in a study of cytomegalovirus exposure and HLA in healthy donors. Sequenced by immunoSEQ multiplex PCR; TCRdb stores in-frame clones only, minus some. The repertoire holds roughly 70,000 clones, 95% to 97% seen once, with roughly 2.3% in the top ten. Sequenced material: PBMCs. These receptors were obtained from a young man in good health and CMV-seronegative.

This clone was observed a few times. J is TRBJ2-2 and V is TRBV7-9; TRBD2 agrees at 11 bases. Germline-derived CDR1 and CDR2 are SEHNR and FQNEAQ (reference sequence). CDR3 length equals 16 residues. The V gene end was trimmed by 5 bases and the J gene end by 0 bases; junction bases not matched to a gene: 2. CDR3 sequence reads: CASSGTSGANTGELFF. CDR3 nucleotides: TGTGCCAGCAGCGGGACTAGCGGAGCGAACACCGGGGAGCTGTTTTTT.

The gene calls are TRBV4-1 and TRBJ2-5; 8 nucleotides line up with TRBD2. Germline assignment: CDR1 MGHRA and CDR2 YSYEKL. With V trimmed by 1 base and J by 2 bases, 0 bases remained unmatched. The CDR3 sequence is 14 residues long. This CDR3 is CASSQVAGQETQYF. CDR3 bases: TGCGCCAGCAGCCAAGTAGCGGGGCAAGAGACCCAGTACTTC.

This rearrangement joins TRBV5-6 to TRBJ2-7; D is perhaps TRBD1 (5 bases). The CDR3 runs to 15 residues. V shed 0 bases and J shed 1 base, with 11 bases lying between them. Germline CDR1 reads SGHDT; CDR2 reads YYEEEE. The CDR3 protein is CASSLATGSSYEQYF. As DNA, the CDR3 is TGTGCCAGCAGCTTGGCTACAGGTTCTTCCTACGAGCAGTACTTC.

This clone was seen just once. V is TRBV7-9 and J is TRBJ2-2; 9 nucleotides agree with TRBD1. The CDR3 runs 16 residues. V lost 5 bases, J lost 4 bases, and 8 bases stayed unmatched. Per the germline V gene, CDR1 is SEHNR and CDR2 is FQNEAQ (reference sequence). CDR3 DNA: TGTGCCAGCAGCCCGCCCGGGACAGGGAGCACCGGGGAGCTGTTTTTT. It specifies CASSPPGTGSTGELFF.

The V gene is TRBV29-1, the J gene TRBJ2-2, with 15 bases that match TRBD2. V lost 0 bases, J lost 8 bases, and 4 bases stayed unmatched. This CDR3 has 16 amino acids. Germline loops: CDR1 SQVTM, CDR2 ANQGSEA. CDR3 nucleotides: TGCAGCGTTGAAGATGGGACTAGCGGGAGGCAGGGGGAGCTGTTTTTT. Translated, it gives CSVEDGTSGRQGELFF.

The rearrangement joins TRBV19 to TRBJ1-5; possible D gene TRBD1, 6 bases. CDR1 and CDR2 from the germline V gene are LNHDA and SQIVND (reference sequence). The CDR3 covers 15 residues. The V and J ends lost 6 bases and 1 base respectively, with 13 bases between them. The CDR3 protein is CASRRQGTSNQPQHF. In DNA, the CDR3 is TGTGCCAGTAGGAGGCAGGGGACCAGCAATCAGCCCCAGCATTTT.

The J gene is TRBJ2-5, the V gene TRBV19; 7 bases are shared with TRBD1. The length of the CDR3 is 16 residues. Germline V gene sequence: CDR1 LNHDA, CDR2 SQIVND (reference sequence). With 4 bases clipped from V and 6 bases from J, the junction kept 14 bases outside the gene matches. CDR3 sequence reads: CASSRGRDRSMQTQYF. CDR3 coding DNA: TGTGCCAGTAGTAGAGGCCGGGACAGATCCATGCAGACCCAGTACTTC.

The J gene is TRBJ2-3, the V gene TRBV9, with D possibly being TRBD2 (6 bases). V was shortened by 0 bases and J by 4 bases, with 6 bases between the two germline ends. The CDR3 runs 13 residues. Germline CDR1 and CDR2: SGDLS and YYNGEE. CDR3 nucleotide sequence: TGTGCCAGCAGCGTAGCGGGGGCAGATACGCAGTATTTT. The encoded protein is CASSVAGADTQYF.

The chain couples TRBV7-6 to TRBJ1-1; D not resolved. The V gene's germline CDR1 is SGHVS and CDR2 FNYEAQ. CDR3 size: 12 residues. Trimming shortened V by 5 bases and J by 1 base, and 5 bases separated the two germline ends. The CDR3 loop reads CASSGWNTEAFF. DNA for the CDR3: TGTGCCAGCAGCGGCTGGAACACTGAAGCTTTCTTT.

Notes on this clone: Other nucleotide sequences in the sample specify the same CDR3. The chain couples TRBV5-6 to TRBJ1-4; 7 bases match TRBD1. J lost 6 bases, V lost 3 bases, and 5 bases had no gene match. The CDR3 spans 14 residues. Per the germline V gene, CDR1 is SGHDT and CDR2 is YYEEEE. CDR3 sequence: CASSWNRGHEKLFF. The CDR3 bases are TGTGCCAGCAGCTGGAACAGGGGCCATGAAAAACTGTTTTTT.

The V call is TRBV5-1, the J call TRBJ2-7; 10 bases are a match to TRBD1. This CDR3 comprises 16 residues. Trimming at V came to 0 bases and at J to 3 bases, leaving 6 bases not matched to a gene. The germline V gene encodes CDR1 SGHRS and CDR2 YFSETQ. CDR3 residues: CASSLGVGTGDYEQYF. The CDR3 DNA is TGCGCCAGCAGCTTGGGGGTGGGGACAGGGGACTACGAGCAGTACTTC.

The chain carries TRBV9 and TRBJ2-7, with TRBD1 matching over 9 bases. This CDR3 contains 15 residues. V dropped 0 bases and J dropped 3; count of bases not matched to a gene: 4. Germline CDR1 is SGDLS and CDR2 is YYNGEE. The CDR3 DNA sequence: TGTGCCAGCAGCGTAGGGTCGGGACAGGGCTACGAGCAGTACTTC. It is translated as CASSVGSGQGYEQYF.

This clone was picked up one time. CDR3 in DNA: TGTGCCAGCAGTCTATTAGGACAGACGAACACTGAAGCTTTCTTT. Its translation is CASSLLGQTNTEAFF. V is TRBV27 and J is TRBJ1-1; D perhaps matches TRBD1 (6 bases). This CDR3 is 15 amino acids long. Germline assignment: CDR1 MNHEY and CDR2 SMNVEV (reference sequence). Trimming pared 5 bases from V and 1 base from J, leaving 14 bases between.

V and J are TRBV6-1 and TRBJ2-2; 7 bases are a match to TRBD1. Germline V gene sequence: CDR1 MNHNS, CDR2 SASEGT. The CDR3 is 14 amino acids. Germline trimming cut 7 bases from V and 0 bases from J; bases unmatched to any gene: 2. Here the CDR3 reads CASKGAPNTGELFF. CDR3 in DNA: TGTGCCAGCAAGGGGGCCCCGAACACCGGGGAGCTGTTTTTT.

The rearrangement links TRBV21-1 to TRBJ2-2; the DNA was not used to check the table's D call, TRBD2. TRBV21-1 is labeled a pseudogene. The length of the CDR3 is 14 residues. The CDR3 region is CASSKGGGTGELFF. CDR3 DNA sequence: TGTGCCAGCAGCAAAGGGGGGGGAACCGGGGAGCTGTTTTTT.

The gene calls are TRBV6-5 and TRBJ2-1; D uncertain. The germline V gene encodes CDR1 MNHEY and CDR2 SVGAGI. V was cut by 8 bases and J by 4 bases, with 15 bases left in between. CDR3 length: 14 amino acids. The CDR3 protein is CASGQPESYNEQFF. In nucleotides, the CDR3 is TGTGCCAGCGGCCAACCGGAGAGTTACAATGAGCAGTTCTTC.

This sequence joins TRBV7-6 and TRBJ1-1; D is unclear. Germline V gene data show CDR1 as SGHVS and CDR2 as FNYEAQ. There are 11 residues in the CDR3. The germline V and J ends were trimmed by 5 bases and 2 bases, with 3 bases remaining between them. The CDR3 spells CASSTNTEAFF. The CDR3, as DNA: TGTGCCAGCAGCACAAACACTGAAGCTTTCTTT.

This chain uses TRBV19 with TRBJ2-7, with D uncertain. V shed 5 bases and J shed 0 bases, with 11 bases lying between them. Germline CDR1 and CDR2: LNHDA and SQIVND (reference sequence). This CDR3 comprises 14 residues. DNA of the CDR3: TGTGCCAGTAGTGTCGGCCGGAGCTCCTACGAGCAGTACTTC. Its protein product is CASSVGRSSYEQYF.

The chain links TRBV23-1 to TRBJ2-5; D is possibly TRBD2 (5 bases). TRBV23-1 is an ORF; its function is uncertain. This CDR3 is built from 15 residues. V was trimmed by 1 base and J by 4 bases, leaving 13 bases between them. The CDR3 is CASSQFIVGRETQYF. CDR3 DNA: TGCGCCAGCAGTCAATTTATCGTGGGGAGAGAGACCCAGTACTTC.

J is TRBJ1-2 and V is TRBV7-9; no reliable D call. The length of the CDR3 is 13 residues. Germline assignment: CDR1 SEHNR and CDR2 FQNEAQ (reference sequence). V dropped 5 bases and J dropped 1 base, with 8 bases sitting between them. CDR3 amino acids: CASSVQINYGYTF. The CDR3 bases are TGTGCCAGCAGCGTCCAGATTAACTATGGCTACACCTTC.